The rows below give T cell receptor beta chains drawn from one sample of a study of blood T cells in healthy people across ages. From the 5' RACE reads, TCRdb called clonotypes with MiXCR, one entry per CDR3 protein. In the table there are more than 650,000 distinct CDR3 sequences, about 20% of which are singletons. The specimen was blood. These receptors came from a man between 65 and 85 years old in good health. The CDR3 runs from the conserved cysteine through the conserved F or W. A D gene is named only where the DNA matches it firmly. Clone size is not always given. Where it is, it says once, few, many or a class for expanded clones.

D gene	clone size	J gene	V gene	CDR3 DNA	CDR3 protein
TRBD1	many	TRBJ1-2	TRBV12-3/TRBV12-4	TGTGCCAGCAGTTTAGCGGGGGACAGGGGAAACTATGGCTACACCTTC	CASSLAGDRGNYGYTF
TRBD1	.	TRBJ2-4	TRBV3-1	TGTGCCAGCAGCCAATCAATCCGGGACAGGGGTACCATTCAGTACTTC	CASSQSIRDRGTIQYF
TRBD2	.	TRBJ2-1	TRBV3-1	TGTGCCAGCAGCCAGAGGCGCCCGGTTACTAGCGGGAGTGATTATGAGCAGTTCTTC	CASSQRRPVTSGSDYEQFF
.	.	TRBJ1-4	TRBV28	TGTGCCAGCGCCCCCTGGGGCGGAGGCGAAAAACTGTTTTTT	CASAPWGGGEKLFF
.	few	TRBJ1-2	TRBV2	TGTGCCAGCAGTGGTACAGGGTTGGAAGCTAACTATGGCTACACCTTC	CASSGTGLEANYGYTF
TRBD2	.	TRBJ2-1	TRBV20-1	TGCAGTGCTAGGGGGTTATGGACTAGCGGGGGGAACTACAATGAGCAGTTCTTC	CSARGLWTSGGNYNEQFF
TRBD2	.	TRBJ2-1	TRBV11-2	TGTGCCAGCAGCCCCGAACGGGGGGTAGCGGGGGTATACAATGAGCAGTTCTTC	CASSPERGVAGVYNEQFF
.	.	TRBJ2-1	TRBV20-1	TGCAGTGCTAGAGATTTAGGAAATGAGCAGTTCTTC	CSARDLGNEQFF
.	.	TRBJ1-2	TRBV5-4	TGTGCCAGCAGCTTTGGCGTGCAGAACTATGGCTACACCTTC	CASSFGVQNYGYTF
.	.	TRBJ1-2	TRBV9	TGTGCCAGCAGCGTAGAAACGGGGAGGTTAGGCTACACCTTC	CASSVETGRLGYTF
TRBD2	few	TRBJ2-3	TRBV20-1	TGCAGTGCTAGACTAGCGGGACGCACAAGCACAGATACGCAGTATTTT	CSARLAGRTSTDTQYF
TRBD2	many	TRBJ2-1	TRBV7-8	TGTGCCAGCAGCCTGGTAGCGGGTCCCAATGAGCAGTTCTTC	CASSLVAGPNEQFF
.	few	TRBJ2-3	TRBV18	TGTGCCAGCTCACCGCTACCCTTTCCAGATACGCAGTATTTT	CASSPLPFPDTQYF
TRBD2	.	TRBJ2-7	TRBV10-2	TGCGCCAGCAGGAAGACTAGCGGGGGGCACGAGCAGTACTTC	CASRKTSGGHEQYF
.	few	TRBJ1-1	TRBV25-1	TGTGCCAGCAGTGATCCGGTGGGTGAAGCTTTCTTT	CASSDPVGEAFF
.	few	TRBJ1-2	TRBV5-1	TGCGCCAGCAGCTTGGAGGTCATTGGGGTACGCGGCTACACCTTC	CASSLEVIGVRGYTF
.	.	TRBJ1-2	TRBV20-1	TGCAGTGCCCTAAGACAGAGCCTATACTATGGCTACACCTTC	CSALRQSLYYGYTF
TRBD1	few	TRBJ1-5	TRBV12-3/TRBV12-4	TGTGCCAGCAGTATTACCGGGACAGGGGGCTTTGGTCAGCCCCAGCATTTT	CASSITGTGGFGQPQHF
TRBD2	few	TRBJ2-1	TRBV12-3/TRBV12-4	TGTGCCAGCAGGAACGGGGGGGCGGGAAACTCTTACAATGAGCAGTTCTTC	CASRNGGAGNSYNEQFF
.	few	TRBJ2-4	TRBV20-1	TGCAGTGCTAGAGGGAGCAGGGAGGTAAACATTCAGTACTTC	CSARGSREVNIQYF
.	.	TRBJ1-5	TRBV12-3/TRBV12-4	TGTGCCAGCACCCACTCGGGGAGGGGACGGTGGCAGCCCCAGCATTTT	CASTHSGRGRWQPQHF
.	.	TRBJ1-2	TRBV30	TGTGCCTGGAGTGTTGGTCTCTATGGCTACACCTTC	CAWSVGLYGYTF
.	few	TRBJ2-2	TRBV29-1	TGCAGCGTTGTAATTACGTCCGGGGAGCTGTTTTTT	CSVVITSGELFF
.	few	TRBJ2-1	TRBV2	TGTGCCAGCAGTTCGGGTCGGTTGTTCTTC	CASSSGRLFF
.	.	TRBJ1-1	TRBV20-1	TGCAGTGCTGGGTCGTATGAAGCTTTCTTT	CSAGSYEAFF
.	.	TRBJ1-4	TRBV20-1	TGCAGTGCTAGAGATCCCGGGGTTGATGAAAAACTGTTTTTT	CSARDPGVDEKLFF
TRBD1	few	TRBJ2-3	TRBV12-3/TRBV12-4	TGTGCCAGCAGTAGAACAGGGGGCGAACACACGCAGTATTTT	CASSRTGGEHTQYF
TRBD1	few	TRBJ2-5	TRBV29-1	TGCAGCGTTGCGGGGACAGGTCAAGAGACCCAGTACTTC	CSVAGTGQETQYF
.	many	TRBJ2-5	TRBV29-1	TGCAGCGCGTTACAGGGAAGCCAAGAGACCCAGTACTTC	CSALQGSQETQYF
.	.	TRBJ2-5	TRBV19	TGTGCCAGTAGTATATATTGGGACACCCAAGAGACCCAGTACTTC	CASSIYWDTQETQYF
.	.	TRBJ2-3	TRBV28	TGTGCCAGCAGTAACGGATTCTCACGCGCAGATACGCAGTATTTT	CASSNGFSRADTQYF
.	few	TRBJ2-7	TRBV29-1	TGCAGCGTTGAAGATCGCGGGGGCTGGTACTTC	CSVEDRGGWYF
.	many	TRBJ2-5	TRBV29-1	TGCAGCGTTGTTAAGACAGGACAAAAAGAGACCCAGTACTTC	CSVVKTGQKETQYF
.	few	TRBJ2-3	TRBV24-1	TGTGCCACCAGTCAAGCGGCTAGCACAGATACGCAGTATTTT	CATSQAASTDTQYF
.	.	TRBJ1-2	TRBV11-2	TGTGCCAGCAGCCCCCTTCGCCCGGGGGAGACCTATGGCTACACCTTC	CASSPLRPGETYGYTF
.	.	TRBJ2-5	TRBV20-1	TGCAGTGCTAGAGATGCTCGGTCGGGGTGGGAGCAGTACTTC	CSARDARSGWEQYF
TRBD1	.	TRBJ1-4	TRBV12-3/TRBV12-4	TGTGCCAGCAGTTTCCCCGGGACAGGGTTTGAAAAACTGTTTTTT	CASSFPGTGFEKLFF
.	few	TRBJ1-2	TRBV29-1	TGCAGCGGGGGTCTTTCGGGAGGCTACACCTTC	CSGGLSGGYTF
.	.	TRBJ2-1	TRBV5-1	TGCGCCAGCAGCTTAGACCGGGACGTCGGGGACAATGAGCAGTTCTTC	CASSLDRDVGDNEQFF
.	few	TRBJ1-2	TRBV7-2	TGTGCCAGCAGCCCGGGAGGGGGGGGCGGTAACTATGGCTACACCTTC	CASSPGGGGGNYGYTF
.	.	TRBJ1-2	TRBV29-1	TGCAGCGTTGAAGTCGGCTTTAACTATGGCTACACCTTC	CSVEVGFNYGYTF
TRBD2	.	TRBJ2-7	TRBV7-2	TGTGCCAGCAGCCCGAGACTAGCGGGGGCAACCTACGAGCAGTACTTC	CASSPRLAGATYEQYF
.	.	TRBJ1-2	TRBV12-3/TRBV12-4	TGTGCCAGCAGGGAGACAGGCTATGGCTACACCTTC	CASRETGYGYTF
TRBD2	.	TRBJ2-1	TRBV12-3/TRBV12-4	TGTGCCAGCAGACCCCCCGGGACTAGCGATGAGCAGTTCTTC	CASRPPGTSDEQFF
.	.	TRBJ2-3	TRBV5-4	TGTGCCAGCAGCTTAGCTTCTGGACTTTACCTAGATACGCAGTATTTT	CASSLASGLYLDTQYF